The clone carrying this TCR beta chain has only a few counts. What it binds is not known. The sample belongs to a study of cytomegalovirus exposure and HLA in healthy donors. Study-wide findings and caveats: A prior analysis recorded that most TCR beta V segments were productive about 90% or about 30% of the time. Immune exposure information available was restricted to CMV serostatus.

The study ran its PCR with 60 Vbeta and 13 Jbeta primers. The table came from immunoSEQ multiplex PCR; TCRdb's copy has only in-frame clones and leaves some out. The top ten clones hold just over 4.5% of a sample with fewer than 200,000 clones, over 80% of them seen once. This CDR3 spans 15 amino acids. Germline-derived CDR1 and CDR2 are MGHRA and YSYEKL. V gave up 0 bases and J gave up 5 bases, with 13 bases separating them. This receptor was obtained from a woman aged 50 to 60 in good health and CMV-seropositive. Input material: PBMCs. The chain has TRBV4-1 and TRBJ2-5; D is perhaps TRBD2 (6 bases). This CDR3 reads CASSQEGWGVETQYF. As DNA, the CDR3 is TGCGCCAGCAGCCAAGAGGGGTGGGGGGTCGAGACCCAGTACTTC.